The 26 T cell receptor beta chains presented below share a single source sample, sequenced in a study of shared clonotypes between healthy human individuals (dated by TCRdb to 2019 to 2021). Libraries were constructed by the immunoSEQ multiplex PCR assay. Held by TCRdb, this immuneACCESS table contains in-frame sequences only and omits some clones. Under half of the omission traces to an unresolved V gene where checked; the cause of the rest is unknown. The sample data list about 1 million clones, and around four fifths of these were observed just once. Clones ranked in the top ten supply about 1.5% of the sample. The sequenced sample consisted of memory CD4+ T cells sorted from blood. What the cell subset or site label conveys for this sample: CD45RA-negative fraction. Source of these receptors: a man between 18 and 35 years old in good health.

The CDR3 DNA reads TGTGCCACCCTAGGGAGAGCTGGGAACACTGAAGCTTTCTTT. Residues: CATLGRAGNTEAFF. The chain couples TRBV19 to TRBJ1-1; D remains unclear. Germline values: CDR1 LNHDA, CDR2 SQIVND (reference sequence). With 10 bases removed from V and 1 base from J, the gap between germline ends came to 16 bases. The CDR3 length is 14 residues.

A few counts support this clone. The genes are TRBV7-6 and TRBJ2-1; 12 positions agree with TRBD2. V trimming: 1 base; J trimming: 15 bases; junction bases outside the gene matches: 4. Germline lookup yields CDR1 SGHVS and CDR2 FNYEAQ. The CDR3 spans 13 residues. Here the CDR3 reads CASSLGLAGEPFF. The CDR3 DNA sequence: TGTGCCAGCAGCTTAGGACTAGCGGGAGAACCGTTCTTC.

The chain employs TRBV5-8 and TRBJ2-3; 12 bases map to TRBD2. Germline V gene sequence: CDR1 SGHTS, CDR2 YDEGEE. The CDR3 covers 16 residues. J lost 0 bases, V lost 3 bases, and 2 bases had no gene match. CDR3 region: CASSSGLAGSTDTQYF. The CDR3 bases are TGTGCCAGCAGCTCTGGACTAGCGGGAAGCACAGATACGCAGTATTTT.

This chain uses TRBV10-3 with TRBJ2-2, with D possibly being TRBD1 (6 bases). Looked up from germline, CDR1 is ENHRY and CDR2 is SYGVKD. V was trimmed by 10 bases and J by 3 bases, leaving 15 bases between them. This CDR3 spans 14 amino acids. The CDR3 protein is CASRGDTDTGELFF. Written as DNA, the CDR3 is TGTGCCAGTCGAGGGGACACGGACACCGGGGAGCTGTTTTTT.

The chain uses TRBV27 and TRBJ2-2; 10 bases match TRBD1. Trimming removed 11 bases from V and 8 bases from J; junction bases left unmatched: 11. Germline V gene sequence: CDR1 MNHEY, CDR2 SMNVEV (reference sequence). This CDR3 is 14 amino acids long. The CDR3 DNA sequence: TGTGCCGCAAGGGGGACAGGGGATCTAGGGGAGCTGTTTTTT. Amino acid sequence: CAARGTGDLGELFF.

V gene TRBV29-1 combines with J gene TRBJ2-1, with 7 bases fitting TRBD2. Germline loops: CDR1 SQVTM, CDR2 ANQGSEA. J was trimmed by 8 bases and V by 7 bases; bases with no gene match: 20. This CDR3 spans 16 amino acids. The CDR3 nucleotides are TGCAGCGCAGGGACTCCTACCCAGCGGGATTGGGATGAGCAGTTCTTC. Amino acids: CSAGTPTQRDWDEQFF.

This chain joins TRBV2 and TRBJ1-4, with 7 nucleotides matching TRBD1. This CDR3 is 16 amino acids long. Per the germline V gene, CDR1 is SNHLY and CDR2 is FYNNEI. Unmatched junction bases numbered 10, after V lost 2 bases and J lost 7 bases. CDR3: CASSERGQGRSEKLFF. DNA of the CDR3: TGTGCCAGCAGTGAAAGGGGGCAGGGGAGGAGTGAAAAACTGTTTTTT.

This chain connects TRBV19 to TRBJ2-1; no reliable D call. CDR1 is LNHDA and CDR2 is SQIVND in the germline V gene (reference sequence). V shed 6 bases and J shed 11 bases, with 14 bases lying between them. There are 12 residues in the CDR3. CDR3 DNA: TGTGCCAGTAGGCCCCCCCCAGCGAAGCAGTTCTTC. This encodes CASRPPPAKQFF.

The chain recombines TRBV5-4 with TRBJ2-7; 12 nucleotides agree with TRBD2. Germline lookup yields CDR1 SGHNT and CDR2 YYREEE (reference sequence). V lost 4 bases, J lost 6 bases, and 14 bases stayed unmatched. The CDR3 spans 17 residues. CDR3 region: CASSPGLAGHTLGEQYF. The CDR3 nucleotides read TGTGCCAGCAGCCCTGGACTAGCGGGGCACACGTTAGGCGAGCAGTACTTC. Based on the CDR3 plus reference TRBV5-4 and TRBJ2-7, the full variable domain is ETGVTQSPTHLIKTRGQQVTLRCSSQSGHNTVSWYQQALGQGPQFIFQYYREEENGRGNFPPRFSGLQFPNYSSELNVNALELDDSALYLCASSPGLAGHTLGEQYFGPGTRLTVT.

This chain uses TRBV10-3 with TRBJ2-1; possibly TRBD2 for D (6 bases). Trimming shortened V by 0 bases and J by 9 bases, and 12 bases separated the two germline ends. The CDR3 runs 14 residues. Germline V gives CDR1 ENHRY, CDR2 SYGVKD. CDR3 sequence reads: CAISESGTLSEQFF. CDR3 nucleotide sequence: TGTGCCATCAGTGAGTCGGGGACTTTGAGTGAGCAGTTCTTC.

This clone was observed a handful of times. The genes are TRBV19 and TRBJ1-1, with unresolved D. V was cut by 3 bases and J by 2 bases, with 10 bases left in between. CDR3 length equals 14 residues. Germline V gene lookup returns CDR1 LNHDA and CDR2 SQIVND (reference sequence). In DNA form, the CDR3 reads TGTGCCAGTAGTATTTTTGGAGGAAACACTGAAGCTTTCTTT. It yields the protein CASSIFGGNTEAFF.

About this clone itself: This may stem from a read error, because a much larger clone lies one nucleotide away. V is TRBV25-1 and J is TRBJ2-2, with D maybe TRBD2 (6 bases). The CDR3 runs to 15 residues. CDR1 and CDR2 from the germline V gene are MGHDK and SYGVNS. V gave up 4 bases and J gave up 6 bases, with 15 bases separating them. CDR3 nucleotide sequence: TGTGCCAGCAGTGGGCCTGGCGGGATCCCCGGGGAGCTGTTTTTT. Residues: CASSGPGGIPGELFF. The full variable domain, completed using reference TRBV25-1 and TRBJ2-2, is EADIYQTPRYLVIGTGKKITLECSQTMGHDKMYWYQQDPGMELHLIHYSYGVNSTEKGDLSSESTVSRIRTEHFPLTLESARPSHTSQYLCASSGPGGIPGELFFGEGSRLTVL.

This clone has only one observation. This chain connects TRBV27 to TRBJ2-3; a possible D gene is TRBD1 (5 bases). The CDR3 is 14 amino acids. Germline V gene data show CDR1 as MNHEY and CDR2 as SMNVEV (reference sequence). Trimming removed 4 bases at V and 2 bases at J, with 10 bases between. As DNA, the CDR3 is TGTGCCAGCAGTTGGAAAGGGGACACAGATACGCAGTATTTT. This encodes CASSWKGDTDTQYF.

The chain is built from TRBV5-6 and TRBJ1-1, with D tentatively TRBD1 (5 bases). From germline, CDR1 is SGHDT and CDR2 YYEEEE. Trimming left V 1 base short and J 0 bases short, with 7 bases between. This CDR3 spans 14 amino acids. In DNA, the CDR3 is TGTGCCAGCAGCTTGACAGGCGTGAACACTGAAGCTTTCTTT. Translating gives CASSLTGVNTEAFF.

About this clone itself: Since a much larger clone is just one base distant, this may be a read error. This specimen includes other DNA sequences encoding the same CDR3. V and J are TRBV5-6 and TRBJ2-7; D remains unclear. Trimming pared 2 bases from V and 3 bases from J, leaving 3 bases between. CDR1 SGHDT and CDR2 YYEEEE come from the germline V gene. The CDR3 covers 11 residues. The CDR3 protein is CASSFNYEQYF. CDR3 bases: TGTGCCAGCAGCTTCAACTACGAGCAGTACTTC.

The table lists this clone with a few counts. The chain joins TRBV4-1 to TRBJ1-1, with no clear D. Trimming stripped 0 bases from V and 8 bases from J, with 10 bases between. This CDR3 is 13 amino acids long. Germline V gives CDR1 MGHRA, CDR2 YSYEKL. The CDR3: CASSQEPSVEAFF. The CDR3 region has the DNA TGCGCCAGCAGCCAAGAACCTAGTGTGGAAGCTTTCTTT.

A few counts support this clone. The chain has TRBV2 and TRBJ1-5; D remains ambiguous. Germline CDR1 SNHLY, CDR2 FYNNEI. The CDR3 is 13 amino acids. V was clipped by 5 bases and J by 5 bases, with 10 bases between them. CDR3 coding DNA: TGTGCCAGCAGTTCCGGGGATCATCAGCCCCAGCATTTT. Amino acids: CASSSGDHQPQHF. Combining the CDR3 with reference TRBV2 and TRBJ1-5 gives the whole variable domain EPEVTQTPSHQVTQMGQEVILRCVPISNHLYFYWYRQILGQKVEFLVSFYNNEISEKSEIFDDQFSVERPDGSNFTLKIRSTKLEDSAMYFCASSSGDHQPQHFGDGTRLSIL.

This clone has just one count. The chain uses TRBV2 and TRBJ2-1; 10 bases line up with TRBD1. Germline CDR1 SNHLY, CDR2 FYNNEI. V was clipped by 4 bases and J by 10 bases; unmatched bases: 10. The CDR3 has 15 residues. The CDR3 DNA reads TGTGCCAGCAGTGGGCCGGGACAGGGGATGGGGGAGCAGTTCTTC. It yields the protein CASSGPGQGMGEQFF.

The CDR3 loop is CASRLGQAYTDTQYF. The CDR3 nucleotides read TGTGCCAGCAGGTTGGGACAGGCCTACACAGATACGCAGTATTTT. The chain carries TRBV7-3 and TRBJ2-3; 8 nucleotides agree with TRBD1. Germline values: CDR1 SGHTA, CDR2 FQGTGA. Germline trimming cut 6 bases from V and 2 bases from J; bases unmatched to any gene: 7. This CDR3 contains 15 residues.

The chain links TRBV11-2 to TRBJ2-3, with TRBD2 matching 9 bases. The germline CDR1 and CDR2 sequences are SGHAT and FQNNGV. This CDR3 region has 15 residues. V was clipped by 5 bases and J by 3 bases; unmatched bases: 6. The CDR3 here is CASSPGLARTDTQYF. The CDR3 nucleotides read TGTGCCAGCAGCCCCGGACTAGCGAGAACAGATACGCAGTATTTT.

V and J are TRBV11-2 and TRBJ2-7; 8 positions match TRBD1. Germline V lookup: CDR1 SGHAT, CDR2 FQNNGV. This CDR3 has 15 amino acids. The junction had 7 bases not matched to a gene; V was cut back by 5 bases and J by 1 base. DNA of the CDR3: TGTGCCAGCAGCCCCGACAGGGGCTCTTCCTACGAGCAGTACTTC. It is translated as CASSPDRGSSYEQYF.

This clone came up a few times. The chain has TRBV28 and TRBJ2-7; D gene uncertain. The germline CDR1 and CDR2 sequences are MDHEN and SYDVKM. The CDR3 loop spans 15 amino acids. Trimming cost V 8 bases and J 0 bases, with 17 bases left between them. The CDR3 DNA reads TGTGCCAGCTCAAACCCGGGCTTTAGCTCCTACGAGCAGTACTTC. Protein: CASSNPGFSSYEQYF.

The chain couples TRBV6-6 to TRBJ2-7; TRBD1 matches 9 bases. With V trimmed by 6 bases and J by 4 bases, 7 bases remained unmatched. This CDR3 has 14 residues. Per the germline V gene, CDR1 is MNHNY and CDR2 is SVGAGI (reference sequence). The CDR3 here is CASSSRDRAYEQYF. In DNA form, the CDR3 reads TGTGCCAGCAGCTCCAGGGACAGGGCATACGAGCAGTACTTC.

This clone is a singleton in its sample. This sequence joins TRBV19 and TRBJ1-1, with a tentative D call TRBD1 (5 bases). The CDR3 has 15 amino acids. V was trimmed by 2 bases and J by 3 bases, leaving 13 bases between them. Germline-derived CDR1 and CDR2 are LNHDA and SQIVND (reference sequence). The CDR3 region is CASSIRGRGDTEAFF. The CDR3 DNA reads as TGTGCCAGTAGTATAAGGGGCCGAGGGGACACTGAAGCTTTCTTT.

The chain recombines TRBV6-5 with TRBJ1-2; D gene unclear. Germline V gives CDR1 MNHEY, CDR2 SVGAGI. With 6 bases removed from V and 0 bases from J, the gap between germline ends came to 8 bases. The CDR3 is 13 amino acids. CDR3 in DNA: TGTGCCAGCAGACGACGGTCTAACTATGGCTACACCTTC. Translation gives CASRRRSNYGYTF.

This rearrangement joins TRBV7-2 to TRBJ2-1; perhaps D is TRBD1 or TRBD2 (5 bases each). CDR1 SGHTA and CDR2 FQGNSA come from the germline V gene. With 5 bases removed from V and 9 bases from J, the gap between germline ends came to 11 bases. CDR3 length: 12 residues. The CDR3 sequence: CASSHGAGEQFF. Written as DNA, the CDR3 is TGTGCCAGCAGCCATGGGGCGGGTGAGCAGTTCTTC.